This T cell receptor beta chain appears in the sequencing data of a study of blood T cell repertoires in COVID-19. Study overall: T cells, B-cell-depleted T cells, or PBMCs provided the cDNA or gDNA that served as material.

The junction had 2 bases not matched to a gene; V was cut back by 5 bases and J by 2 bases. This CDR3 is built from 14 residues. Germline assignment: CDR1 MDHEN and CDR2 SYDVKM. Authors' data handling: Reference gene primer amplification gave estimated nucleated cell counts. Sequencing used immunoSEQ multiplex PCR; TCRdb keeps in-frame clones, though not all of them. The DNA was the basis for D and trimming; V, J and clone size are from that table. The table shows tens of thousands of clones, with 80% to 90% occurring only once. V and J are TRBV28 and TRBJ1-4; TRBD1 aligns across 7 bases. The sequenced sample was peripheral blood. This clonotype was obtained from a man aged 25 to 40 with acute or convalescent COVID-19. CDR3 in amino acids: CASSPGGTNEKLFF. The CDR3 DNA is TGTGCCAGCAGTCCAGGGGGGACTAATGAAAAACTGTTTTTT.